Sequencing of this T cell receptor beta chain was carried out in a study of control samples from healthy donors and cancer patients. Produced via immunoSEQ multiplex PCR; TCRdb's table is partial and in-frame only. The sample records about 130,000 clones, approximately 92% being singletons. The material sequenced was PBMCs. The receptor was isolated from a man older than 75 with head and neck cancer.

CDR3 amino acids: CASSARTGGDTEAFF. In DNA form, the CDR3 reads TGCGCCAGCAGCGCTAGGACAGGGGGCGACACTGAAGCTTTCTTT. The chain combines TRBV5-1 with TRBJ1-1; 11 bases fit TRBD1. CDR1 SGHRS and CDR2 YFSETQ come from the germline V gene. There are 15 residues in the CDR3. V was clipped by 4 bases and J by 3 bases; unmatched bases: 5.